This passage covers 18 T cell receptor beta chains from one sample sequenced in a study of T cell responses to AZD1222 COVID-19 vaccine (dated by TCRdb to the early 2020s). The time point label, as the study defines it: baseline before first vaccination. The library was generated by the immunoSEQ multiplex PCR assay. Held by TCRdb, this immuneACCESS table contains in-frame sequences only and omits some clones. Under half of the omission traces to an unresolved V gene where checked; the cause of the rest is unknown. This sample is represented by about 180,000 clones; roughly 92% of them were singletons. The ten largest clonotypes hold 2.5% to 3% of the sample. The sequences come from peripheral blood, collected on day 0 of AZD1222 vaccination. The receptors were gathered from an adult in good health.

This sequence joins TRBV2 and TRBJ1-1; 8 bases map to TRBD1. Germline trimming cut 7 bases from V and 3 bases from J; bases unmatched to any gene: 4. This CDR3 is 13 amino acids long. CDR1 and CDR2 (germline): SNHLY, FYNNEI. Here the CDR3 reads CASKTGAYTEAFF. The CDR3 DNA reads TGTGCCAGCAAGACAGGGGCCTACACTGAAGCTTTCTTT. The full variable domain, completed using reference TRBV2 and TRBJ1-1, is EPEVTQTPSHQVTQMGQEVILRCVPISNHLYFYWYRQILGQKVEFLVSFYNNEISEKSEIFDDQFSVERPDGSNFTLKIRSTKLEDSAMYFCASKTGAYTEAFFGQGTRLTVV.

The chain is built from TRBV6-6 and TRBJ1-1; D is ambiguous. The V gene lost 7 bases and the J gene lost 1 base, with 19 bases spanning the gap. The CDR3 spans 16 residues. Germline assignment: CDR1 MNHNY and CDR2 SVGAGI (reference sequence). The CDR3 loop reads CASIHLREGTNTEAFF. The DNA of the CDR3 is TGTGCCAGCATCCACCTAAGGGAGGGAACGAACACTGAAGCTTTCTTT.

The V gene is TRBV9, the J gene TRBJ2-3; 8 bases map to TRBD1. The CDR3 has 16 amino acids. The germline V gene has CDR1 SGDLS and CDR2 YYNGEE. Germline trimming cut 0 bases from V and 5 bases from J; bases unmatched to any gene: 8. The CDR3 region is CASSVAAGGMEDTQYF. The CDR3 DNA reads TGTGCCAGCAGCGTAGCGGCAGGGGGCATGGAAGATACGCAGTATTTT. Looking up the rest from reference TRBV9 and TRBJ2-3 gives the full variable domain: DSGVTQTPKHLITATGQRVTLRCSPRSGDLSVYWYQQSLDQGLQFLIQYYNGEERAKGNILERFSAQQFPDLHSELNLSSLELGDSALYFCASSVAAGGMEDTQYFGPGTRLTVL.

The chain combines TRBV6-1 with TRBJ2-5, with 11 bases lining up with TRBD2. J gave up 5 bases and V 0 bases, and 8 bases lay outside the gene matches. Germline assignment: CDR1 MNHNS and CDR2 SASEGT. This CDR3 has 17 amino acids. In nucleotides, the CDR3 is TGTGCCAGCAGTGAAGCGCTCCTAGCGGGAGGTCGGGAGACCCAGTACTTC. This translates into CASSEALLAGGRETQYF.

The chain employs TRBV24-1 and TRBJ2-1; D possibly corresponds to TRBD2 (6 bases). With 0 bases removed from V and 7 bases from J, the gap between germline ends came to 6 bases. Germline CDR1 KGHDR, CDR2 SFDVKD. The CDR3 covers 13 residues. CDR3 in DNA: TGTGCCACCAGTGATTTGGGGAGGAATGAGCAGTTCTTC. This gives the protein CATSDLGRNEQFF.

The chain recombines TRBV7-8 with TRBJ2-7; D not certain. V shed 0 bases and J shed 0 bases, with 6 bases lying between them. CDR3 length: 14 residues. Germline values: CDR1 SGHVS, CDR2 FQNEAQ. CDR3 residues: CASSLAGTSYEQYF. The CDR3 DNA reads TGTGCCAGCAGCTTAGCGGGCACCTCCTACGAGCAGTACTTC.

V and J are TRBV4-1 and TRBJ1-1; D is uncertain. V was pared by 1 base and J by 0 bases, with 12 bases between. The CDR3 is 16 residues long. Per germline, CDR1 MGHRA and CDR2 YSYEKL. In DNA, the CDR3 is TGCGCCAGCAGCCAAGCGTTAAGCAACTTGAACACTGAAGCTTTCTTT. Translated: CASSQALSNLNTEAFF.

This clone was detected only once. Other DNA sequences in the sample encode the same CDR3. CDR3 sequence (DNA): TGTGCCACCAGCCGGGACAGATACACTGAAGCTTTCTTT. Its translation is CATSRDRYTEAFF. The genes are TRBV15 and TRBJ1-1; TRBD1 matches 7 bases. The CDR3 length is 13 residues. J gave up 3 bases and V 5 bases, and 3 bases lay outside the gene matches. Germline lookup yields CDR1 LNHNV and CDR2 YYDKDF (reference sequence).

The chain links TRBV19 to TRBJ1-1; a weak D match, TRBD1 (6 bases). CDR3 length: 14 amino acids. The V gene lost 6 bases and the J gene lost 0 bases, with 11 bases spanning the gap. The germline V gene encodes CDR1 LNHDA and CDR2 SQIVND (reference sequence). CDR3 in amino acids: CASSLRGMNTEAFF. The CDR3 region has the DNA TGTGCCAGTAGCCTCAGGGGAATGAACACTGAAGCTTTCTTT.

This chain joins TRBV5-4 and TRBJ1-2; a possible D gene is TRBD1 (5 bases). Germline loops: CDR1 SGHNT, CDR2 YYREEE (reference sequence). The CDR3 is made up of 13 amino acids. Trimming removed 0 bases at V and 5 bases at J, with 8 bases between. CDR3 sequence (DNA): TGTGCCAGCAGCTTGGAAGGGGAGTATGGCTACACCTTC. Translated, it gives CASSLEGEYGYTF.

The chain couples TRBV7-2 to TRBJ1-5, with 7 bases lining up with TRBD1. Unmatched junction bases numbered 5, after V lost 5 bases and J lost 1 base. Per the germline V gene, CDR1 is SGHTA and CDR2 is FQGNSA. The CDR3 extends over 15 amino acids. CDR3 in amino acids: CASSLQGMSNQPQHF. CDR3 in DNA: TGTGCCAGCAGCCTACAGGGGATGAGCAATCAGCCCCAGCATTTT.

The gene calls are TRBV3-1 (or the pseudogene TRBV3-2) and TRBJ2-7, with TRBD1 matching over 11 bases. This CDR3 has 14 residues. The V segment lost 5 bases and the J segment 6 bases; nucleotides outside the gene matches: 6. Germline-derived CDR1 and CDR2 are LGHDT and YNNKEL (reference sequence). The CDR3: CASSGRDRGSEQYF. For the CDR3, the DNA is TGTGCCAGCAGCGGCCGGGACAGGGGGAGCGAGCAGTACTTC.

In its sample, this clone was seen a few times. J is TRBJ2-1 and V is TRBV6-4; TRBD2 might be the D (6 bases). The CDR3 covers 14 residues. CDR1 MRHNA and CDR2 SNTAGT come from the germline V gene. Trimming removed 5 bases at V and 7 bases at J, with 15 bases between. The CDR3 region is CASSRDSLQNEQFF. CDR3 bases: TGTGCCAGCAGTAGGGACTCGCTTCAGAATGAGCAGTTCTTC.

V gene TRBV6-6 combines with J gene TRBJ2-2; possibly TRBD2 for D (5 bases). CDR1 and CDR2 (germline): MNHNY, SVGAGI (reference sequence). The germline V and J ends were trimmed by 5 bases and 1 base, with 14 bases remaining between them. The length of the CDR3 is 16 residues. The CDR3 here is CASSTLLGGNTGELFF. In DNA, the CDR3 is TGTGCCAGCAGTACCCTACTAGGCGGGAACACCGGGGAGCTGTTTTTT.

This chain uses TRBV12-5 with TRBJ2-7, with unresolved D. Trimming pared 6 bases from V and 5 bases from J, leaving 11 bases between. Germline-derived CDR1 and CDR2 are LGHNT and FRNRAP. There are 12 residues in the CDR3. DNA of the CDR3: TGTGCTAGTGGCCCCCGGAAGAACGAGCAGTACTTC. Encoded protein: CASGPRKNEQYF.

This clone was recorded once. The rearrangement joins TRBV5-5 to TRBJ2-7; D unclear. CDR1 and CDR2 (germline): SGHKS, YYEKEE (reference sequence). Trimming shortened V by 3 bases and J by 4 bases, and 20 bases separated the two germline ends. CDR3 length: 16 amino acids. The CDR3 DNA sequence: TGTGCCAGCAGCTCCGCCGCGACCGCCTCTACTTACGAGCAGTACTTC. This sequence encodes CASSSAATASTYEQYF.

CDR3 DNA: TGTGCCAGCAGCCCACGGGACGTCGTCTACGAGCAGTACTTC. Translating gives CASSPRDVVYEQYF. The rearrangement joins TRBV7-2 to TRBJ2-7, with D perhaps being TRBD1 or TRBD2 (5 bases each). The V gene's germline CDR1 is SGHTA and CDR2 FQGNSA. The V and J ends lost 5 bases and 3 bases respectively, with 14 bases between them. This CDR3 is built from 14 residues.

This chain's CDR3 is CASSPRASGRYEQYF. The CDR3 DNA sequence: TGTGCCAGCAGCCCGAGGGCTAGCGGGAGATACGAGCAGTACTTC. The V gene is TRBV3-1 (or the pseudogene TRBV3-2), the J gene TRBJ2-7, with TRBD2 matching 10 bases. This CDR3 has 15 amino acids. Germline CDR1 reads LGHDT; CDR2 reads YNNKEL (reference sequence). V shed 4 bases, J shed 4 bases, and the junction held 7 bases outside the gene matches.